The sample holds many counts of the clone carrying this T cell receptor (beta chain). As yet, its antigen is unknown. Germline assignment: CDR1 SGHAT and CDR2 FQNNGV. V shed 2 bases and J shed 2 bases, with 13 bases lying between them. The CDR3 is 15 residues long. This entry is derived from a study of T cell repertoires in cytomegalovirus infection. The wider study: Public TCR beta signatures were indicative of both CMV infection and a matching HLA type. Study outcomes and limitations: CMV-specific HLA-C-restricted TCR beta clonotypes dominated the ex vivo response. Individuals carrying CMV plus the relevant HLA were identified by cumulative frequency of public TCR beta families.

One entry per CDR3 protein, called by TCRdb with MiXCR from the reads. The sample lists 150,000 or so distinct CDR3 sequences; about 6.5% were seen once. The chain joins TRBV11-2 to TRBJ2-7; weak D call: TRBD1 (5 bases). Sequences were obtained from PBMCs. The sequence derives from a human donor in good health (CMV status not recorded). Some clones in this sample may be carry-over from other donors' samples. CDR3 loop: CASSLNRIQPYEQYF. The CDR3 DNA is TGTGCCAGCAGCTTAAACAGGATTCAACCCTACGAGCAGTACTTC.